Listed below are T cell receptor beta chains from one sample, sequenced in a study of shared clonotypes between healthy human individuals. TCRdb's copy holds only in-frame clones and misses some; the assay was immunoSEQ multiplex PCR. This sample has 2.3 million or so clones, with about 92% found just once. Sequencing was done on a sample of naive CD4+ T cells from PBMCs. These TCRs come from a man between 18 and 35 years old in good health. Some clones in this sample may be carry-over from other donors' samples. CDR3s include the opening cysteine and the closing phenylalanine or tryptophan. A D gene is named only where the DNA matches it firmly. Where a row states a size, it is once, few, many or the class of an expanded clone; other rows omit it.

CDR3 protein: CASSFPGTDSNQPQHF
CDR3 DNA: TGTGCCAGCTCATTTCCCGGGACAGATAGCAATCAGCCCCAGCATTTT
D gene: TRBD1
J gene: TRBJ1-5
clone size: .
V gene: TRBV18
CDR3 length: 16

CDR3 protein: CASSLEGTSAGDEQFF
CDR3 DNA: TGTGCCAGCAGCTTAGAAGGGACTAGCGCGGGCGATGAGCAGTTCTTC
D gene: TRBD2
J gene: TRBJ2-1
clone size: .
V gene: TRBV11-3
CDR3 length: 16

CDR3 protein: CASSRVGTVNQPQHF
CDR3 DNA: TGTGCCAGCAGTCGGGTAGGGACTGTGAATCAGCCCCAGCATTTT
D gene: .
J gene: TRBJ1-5
clone size: .
V gene: TRBV28
CDR3 length: 15

CDR3 protein: CASSFWLPAGQDYNEQFF
CDR3 DNA: TGTGCCAGCAGCTTTTGGTTGCCAGCGGGGCAAGACTACAATGAGCAGTTCTTC
D gene: TRBD2
J gene: TRBJ2-1
clone size: .
V gene: TRBV11-2
CDR3 length: 18

CDR3 protein: CASSSTGVRLFF
CDR3 DNA: TGTGCCAGCAGCTCCACAGGGGTGAGGCTGTTCTTC
D gene: TRBD1
J gene: TRBJ2-1
clone size: .
V gene: TRBV7-9
CDR3 length: 12

CDR3 protein: CSARRTGLAFF
CDR3 DNA: TGCAGTGCTAGACGGACAGGGCTGGCTTTCTTT
D gene: TRBD1
J gene: TRBJ1-1
clone size: .
V gene: TRBV20-1
CDR3 length: 11

CDR3 protein: CASSQGLAAGELFF
CDR3 DNA: TGTGCCAGCAGCCAGGGACTAGCGGCTGGGGAGCTGTTTTTT
D gene: TRBD2
J gene: TRBJ2-2
clone size: .
V gene: TRBV5-8
CDR3 length: 14

CDR3 protein: CASSAPANTEAFF
CDR3 DNA: TGCGCCAGCAGCGCCCCTGCGAACACTGAAGCTTTCTTT
D gene: .
J gene: TRBJ1-1
clone size: .
V gene: TRBV5-1
CDR3 length: 13

CDR3 protein: CASSLFGRGQGLASQYF
CDR3 DNA: TGCGCCAGCAGCTTGTTCGGCAGGGGGCAAGGGTTGGCGTCCCAGTACTTC
D gene: TRBD1
J gene: TRBJ2-5
clone size: .
V gene: TRBV5-1
CDR3 length: 17

CDR3 protein: CASSYSGTGDTEAFF
CDR3 DNA: TGTGCCAGCAGTTACTCAGGGACAGGGGACACTGAAGCTTTCTTT
D gene: TRBD1
J gene: TRBJ1-1
clone size: .
V gene: TRBV6-5
CDR3 length: 15

CDR3 protein: CASSRDRVPEQYF
CDR3 DNA: TGTGCCAGCAGCCGGGACAGGGTTCCCGAGCAGTACTTC
D gene: TRBD1
J gene: TRBJ2-7
clone size: .
V gene: TRBV11-2
CDR3 length: 13

CDR3 protein: CASSLVAGASSYEQYF
CDR3 DNA: TGCGCCAGCAGCTTGGTTGCCGGGGCGAGCTCCTACGAGCAGTACTTC
D gene: .
J gene: TRBJ2-7
clone size: .
V gene: TRBV5-1
CDR3 length: 16

CDR3 protein: CATSSQRNTEAFF
CDR3 DNA: TGTGCCACCAGCAGTCAGAGGAACACTGAAGCTTTCTTT
D gene: .
J gene: TRBJ1-1
clone size: .
V gene: TRBV15
CDR3 length: 13

CDR3 protein: CASSIQGGEQYF
CDR3 DNA: TGCGCCAGCAGCATACAGGGGGGCGAGCAGTACTTC
D gene: TRBD1
J gene: TRBJ2-7
clone size: .
V gene: TRBV5-1
CDR3 length: 12

CDR3 protein: CASSPVYTGELFF
CDR3 DNA: TGTGCCAGCAGCCCGGTTTACACCGGGGAGCTGTTTTTT
D gene: .
J gene: TRBJ2-2
clone size: .
V gene: TRBV2
CDR3 length: 13

CDR3 protein: CASSEQQGHHEQYF
CDR3 DNA: TGTGCCAGCAGTGAGCAACAGGGGCACCACGAGCAGTACTTC
D gene: TRBD1
J gene: TRBJ2-7
clone size: .
V gene: TRBV6-5
CDR3 length: 14

CDR3 protein: CASSPIRDSYEQYF
CDR3 DNA: TGTGCCAGCAGCCCTATCCGGGACTCCTACGAGCAGTACTTC
D gene: .
J gene: TRBJ2-7
clone size: once
V gene: TRBV27
CDR3 length: 14

CDR3 protein: CSVAQPNAGGYTF
CDR3 DNA: TGCAGCGTTGCCCAGCCTAACGCCGGGGGCTACACCTTC
D gene: .
J gene: TRBJ1-2
clone size: .
V gene: TRBV29-1
CDR3 length: 13

CDR3 protein: CASSLPVGEKLFF
CDR3 DNA: TGTGCCAGCAGCTTACCAGTAGGGGAAAAACTGTTTTTT
D gene: .
J gene: TRBJ1-4
clone size: few
V gene: TRBV7-9
CDR3 length: 13

CDR3 protein: CASSSLRQGGSNSYTF
CDR3 DNA: TGTGCCAGCAGTTCCCTCCGACAGGGAGGAAGTAACTCCTACACCTTC
D gene: TRBD1
J gene: TRBJ1-2
clone size: .
V gene: TRBV27
CDR3 length: 16

CDR3 protein: CASSLGLAGGLDNEQFF
CDR3 DNA: TGCGCCAGCAGCTTGGGACTAGCGGGAGGGTTGGACAATGAGCAGTTCTTC
D gene: TRBD2
J gene: TRBJ2-1
clone size: .
V gene: TRBV5-1
CDR3 length: 17

CDR3 protein: CSAPQETQYF
CDR3 DNA: TGCAGTGCCCCTCAAGAGACCCAGTACTTC
D gene: .
J gene: TRBJ2-5
clone size: .
V gene: TRBV20-1
CDR3 length: 10

CDR3 protein: CASSSRGGNQPQHF
CDR3 DNA: TGCGCCAGCAGCTCCCGGGGCGGCAATCAGCCCCAGCATTTT
D gene: .
J gene: TRBJ1-5
clone size: .
V gene: TRBV5-1
CDR3 length: 14

CDR3 protein: CASSPTGATTDTQYF
CDR3 DNA: TGCGCCAGCAGCCCGACAGGGGCCACCACAGATACGCAGTATTTT
D gene: TRBD1
J gene: TRBJ2-3
clone size: .
V gene: TRBV5-1
CDR3 length: 15

CDR3 protein: CASSVGPDPQYF
CDR3 DNA: TGTGCCAGCAGCGTAGGCCCAGACCCCCAGTACTTC
D gene: .
J gene: TRBJ2-4
clone size: .
V gene: TRBV9
CDR3 length: 12

CDR3 protein: CAWEGRDRREQYF
CDR3 DNA: TGTGCCTGGGAGGGGCGGGATCGAAGGGAGCAGTACTTC
D gene: .
J gene: TRBJ2-7
clone size: once
V gene: TRBV30
CDR3 length: 13

CDR3 protein: CASSASPGGDTQYF
CDR3 DNA: TGTGCCAGCAGTGCAAGCCCTGGGGGAGATACGCAGTATTTT
D gene: .
J gene: TRBJ2-3
clone size: .
V gene: TRBV2
CDR3 length: 14

CDR3 protein: CASSPRRVRLAEAFF
CDR3 DNA: TGTGCCAGCAGCCCACGCCGGGTTCGGCTGGCTGAAGCTTTCTTT
D gene: .
J gene: TRBJ1-1
clone size: .
V gene: TRBV11-1
CDR3 length: 15

CDR3 protein: CASSQGARYEQYF
CDR3 DNA: TGCGCCAGCAGCCAGGGGGCTCGCTACGAGCAGTACTTC
D gene: TRBD1
J gene: TRBJ2-7
clone size: few
V gene: TRBV10-1
CDR3 length: 13

CDR3 protein: CASLRGGANTEAFF
CDR3 DNA: TGTGCCAGCCTTAGAGGGGGAGCGAACACTGAAGCTTTCTTT
D gene: .
J gene: TRBJ1-1
clone size: .
V gene: TRBV7-9
CDR3 length: 14

CDR3 protein: CASSPSQGRVKDGANVLTF
CDR3 DNA: TGTGCCAGCAGCCCCTCACAGGGCAGGGTAAAGGATGGGGCCAACGTCCTGACTTTC
D gene: .
J gene: TRBJ2-6
clone size: .
V gene: TRBV11-3
CDR3 length: 19

CDR3 protein: CASSQPAGDAKNIQYF
CDR3 DNA: TGCGCCAGCAGCCAACCCGCGGGGGATGCCAAAAACATTCAGTACTTC
D gene: TRBD2
J gene: TRBJ2-4
clone size: .
V gene: TRBV4-1
CDR3 length: 16

CDR3 protein: CASRPGQGASDTQYF
CDR3 DNA: TGTGCCAGCCGCCCGGGACAGGGGGCATCAGATACGCAGTATTTT
D gene: TRBD1
J gene: TRBJ2-3
clone size: .
V gene: TRBV6-6
CDR3 length: 15

CDR3 protein: CASSAGGQTTDTQYF
CDR3 DNA: TGTGCCAGCAGCGCTGGGGGCCAAACCACAGATACGCAGTATTTT
D gene: .
J gene: TRBJ2-3
clone size: .
V gene: TRBV7-3
CDR3 length: 15

CDR3 protein: CASSQGGFTEAFF
CDR3 DNA: TGTGCCAGCAGCCAGGGGGGCTTCACTGAAGCTTTCTTT
D gene: TRBD1
J gene: TRBJ1-1
clone size: .
V gene: TRBV28
CDR3 length: 13

CDR3 protein: CASTGRPLNYEQYF
CDR3 DNA: TGTGCCAGCACCGGCCGGCCACTCAACTACGAGCAGTACTTC
D gene: .
J gene: TRBJ2-7
clone size: .
V gene: TRBV2
CDR3 length: 14

CDR3 protein: CASSSGEGRADTQYF
CDR3 DNA: TGTGCCAGCAGCTCCGGTGAGGGGCGCGCAGATACGCAGTATTTT
D gene: .
J gene: TRBJ2-3
clone size: .
V gene: TRBV7-3
CDR3 length: 15

CDR3 protein: CATIYRGSTDTQYF
CDR3 DNA: TGTGCCACCATCTACAGGGGCAGCACAGATACGCAGTATTTT
D gene: TRBD1
J gene: TRBJ2-3
clone size: .
V gene: TRBV13
CDR3 length: 14

CDR3 protein: CASSQSIGTGRRKEKLFF
CDR3 DNA: TGTGCCAGCAGCCAAAGCATCGGGACAGGGCGAAGAAAAGAAAAACTGTTTTTT
D gene: TRBD1
J gene: TRBJ1-4
clone size: .
V gene: TRBV14
CDR3 length: 18

CDR3 protein: CASSANRPWETQYF
CDR3 DNA: TGCGCCAGCAGTGCGAACAGACCTTGGGAGACCCAGTACTTC
D gene: .
J gene: TRBJ2-5
clone size: .
V gene: TRBV10-2
CDR3 length: 14

CDR3 protein: CASSQRTNTGELFF
CDR3 DNA: TGTGCCAGCAGCCAGAGGACTAACACCGGGGAGCTGTTTTTT
D gene: .
J gene: TRBJ2-2
clone size: .
V gene: TRBV7-8
CDR3 length: 14

CDR3 protein: CASSAGTAEEETQYF
CDR3 DNA: TGCGCCAGCAGCGCCGGGACAGCCGAAGAAGAGACCCAGTACTTC
D gene: TRBD1
J gene: TRBJ2-5
clone size: .
V gene: TRBV4-1
CDR3 length: 15

CDR3 protein: CASSWGPGTIYF
CDR3 DNA: TGTGCCAGCAGCTGGGGTCCCGGAACCATATATTTT
D gene: .
J gene: TRBJ1-3
clone size: .
V gene: TRBV7-2
CDR3 length: 12

CDR3 protein: CASSYRPLKVSEQYF
CDR3 DNA: TGTGCCAGCAGTTATCGCCCTTTGAAGGTGTCGGAGCAGTACTTC
D gene: .
J gene: TRBJ2-7
clone size: .
V gene: TRBV6-5
CDR3 length: 15

CDR3 protein: CASSLDLAGAHEQYF
CDR3 DNA: TGTGCCAGCAGCTTGGATCTAGCGGGAGCACACGAGCAGTACTTC
D gene: TRBD2
J gene: TRBJ2-7
clone size: .
V gene: TRBV5-4
CDR3 length: 15

CDR3 protein: CASSTALPNNEQFF
CDR3 DNA: TGTGCCAGCAGCACCGCCTTGCCCAACAATGAGCAGTTCTTC
D gene: .
J gene: TRBJ2-1
clone size: .
V gene: TRBV5-8
CDR3 length: 14

CDR3 protein: CASSLKVTGADTQYF
CDR3 DNA: TGCGCCAGCAGCTTGAAGGTGACGGGTGCAGATACGCAGTATTTT
D gene: .
J gene: TRBJ2-3
clone size: .
V gene: TRBV5-1
CDR3 length: 15

CDR3 protein: CASSSRTSSYEQYF
CDR3 DNA: TGCGCCAGCAGCTCCCGGACGAGCTCCTACGAGCAGTACTTC
D gene: .
J gene: TRBJ2-7
clone size: .
V gene: TRBV5-1
CDR3 length: 14